This passage covers 24 T cell receptor beta chains from one sample sequenced in a study of prognosis after radiotherapy for stage I lung cancer. From genomic DNA, TCR beta CDR3 was amplified by two-round multiplex PCR. Round-one PCR had primers specific to each TRBV and TRBJ gene. A single record per CDR3 protein comes from TCRdb applying MiXCR to the multiplex PCR reads. The repertoire holds under 50,000 distinct CDR3 sequences, with around a quarter as singletons. The material sequenced was PBMCs, taken before or after stereotactic body radiation therapy (not recorded which). These receptors were obtained from a donor of 50 years or more with non-small cell lung cancer.

This clonotype was seen at least ten times. The chain recombines TRBV30 with TRBJ1-1, with a weak D call TRBD1 (6 bases). Germline CDR1 and CDR2: GTSNPN and SVGIG (reference sequence). The V end was cut by 3 bases, the J end by 1 base, with 9 bases between. This CDR3 has 13 residues. Here the CDR3 reads CAWRDSRNTEAFF. The CDR3 DNA is TGTGCCTGGAGGGACAGTAGGAACACTGAAGCTTTCTTT.

This clonotype was seen repeatedly, ten times or more. The J gene is TRBJ2-5, the V gene TRBV9; possibly TRBD2 for D (6 bases). V was clipped by 0 bases and J by 5 bases, with 11 bases between them. CDR1 is SGDLS and CDR2 is YYNGEE in the germline V gene. The CDR3 is 14 residues long. The CDR3: CASSVVGGIETQYF. In DNA, the CDR3 is TGTGCCAGCAGCGTAGTGGGGGGTATCGAGACCCAGTACTTC.

A few counts support this clonotype. The chain uses TRBV18 and TRBJ1-4; 9 bases agree with TRBD1. The V gene end was trimmed by 0 bases and the J gene end by 8 bases; junction bases not matched to a gene: 4. This CDR3 is 15 amino acids long. In germline, CDR1 is KGHSH, CDR2 LQKENI. The CDR3 nucleotides are TGTGCCAGCTCACCACCGGGACAGGGAGGAGAAAAACTGTTTTTT. It encodes CASSPPGQGGEKLFF.

This clonotype appeared a few times. A much larger clone lies one base from this, so it may be a read error. This chain connects TRBV30 to TRBJ2-1; tentatively, D is TRBD1 (5 bases). The V end was cut by 0 bases, the J end by 9 bases, with 12 bases between. CDR3 length: 13 amino acids. CDR1 and CDR2 (germline): GTSNPN, SVGIG (reference sequence). In DNA form, the CDR3 reads TGTGCCTGGAGTGTATCAGGGTTCAGTGAGCAGTTCTTC. Its translation: CAWSVSGFSEQFF.

About this clonotype itself: A read error may explain this, as a much larger clone is one base away. This chain links TRBV10-2 with TRBJ1-1; weak D call: TRBD1 (5 bases). The CDR3 covers 14 residues. CDR1 and CDR2 (germline): WSHSY, SAAADI. The ends were cut back, 3 bases at V and 4 bases at J, with 12 bases in the middle. The CDR3 nucleotides read TGCGCCAGCAGTGAAGGGGAGTGGAGCACTGAAGCTTTCTTT. Amino acids: CASSEGEWSTEAFF.

This clonotype was recorded many times. CDR3 bases: TGTGCCAGCAGCCCTCGCCCAGGGGAAGAGACCCAGTACTTC. This codes for CASSPRPGEETQYF. This rearrangement joins TRBV5-5 to TRBJ2-5; D perhaps matches TRBD1 (6 bases). The germline V gene has CDR1 SGHKS and CDR2 YYEKEE (reference sequence). Trimming removed 4 bases at V and 3 bases at J, with 13 bases between. This CDR3 comprises 14 residues.

This chain connects TRBV5-4 to TRBJ2-6, with TRBD1 as a possible D gene (6 bases). CDR1 is SGHNT, CDR2 YYREEE, per germline (reference sequence). V gave up 4 bases and J gave up 2 bases, with 10 bases separating them. The CDR3 length is 15 residues. The CDR3 DNA reads TGTGCCAGCAGCCCGGACAGTCCTGGGGCCAACGTCCTGACTTTC. Residues: CASSPDSPGANVLTF.

This clonotype occurred many times. The gene calls are TRBV15 and TRBJ2-1; D gene unclear. Germline V gives CDR1 LNHNV, CDR2 YYDKDF (reference sequence). The CDR3 is 14 amino acids. Trimming took 8 bases from V and 3 from J, leaving 14 bases between them. CDR3 sequence (DNA): TGTGCCACCCGAGACCCAAGAGGCTACAATGAGCAGTTCTTC. It specifies CATRDPRGYNEQFF. The full variable domain, completed using reference TRBV15 and TRBJ2-1, is DAMVIQNPRYQVTQFGKPVTLSCSQTLNHNVMYWYQQKSSQAPKLLFHYYDKDFNNEADTPDNFQSRRPNTSFCFLDIRSPGLGDTAMYLCATRDPRGYNEQFFGPGTRLTVL.

This clonotype was found many times. V usage is TRBV5-1 and J usage is TRBJ2-3, with D unclear. V dropped 0 bases and J dropped 5 bases, with 13 bases sitting between them. This CDR3 is 15 amino acids long. Germline V gives CDR1 SGHRS, CDR2 YFSETQ. The CDR3 nucleotides read TGCGCCAGCAGCTTGGTCCCCGGGCCGGAAGATACGCAGTATTTT. It is translated as CASSLVPGPEDTQYF.

The chain carries TRBV7-8 and TRBJ2-4; maybe TRBD2 (5 bases). The germline gives CDR1 SGHVS, CDR2 FQNEAQ. V was clipped by 6 bases and J by 13 bases, with 22 bases between them. The length of the CDR3 is 14 residues. The CDR3 region is CASSGNSAQLLQYF. As DNA, the CDR3 is TGTGCCAGCAGTGGTAATAGCGCGCAATTGTTGCAGTACTTC.

This clonotype was seen ten or more times. This chain uses TRBV11-1 with TRBJ2-6; D is perhaps TRBD1 or TRBD2 (5 bases each). Trimming removed 5 bases from V and 2 bases from J, with 10 bases in between. This CDR3 is built from 15 residues. Germline V gene sequence: CDR1 SGHAT, CDR2 FQDESV (reference sequence). Here the CDR3 reads CASSLRDAGANVLTF. The CDR3 DNA follows: TGTGCCAGCAGCCTCCGGGACGCTGGGGCCAACGTCCTGACTTTC.

There are many counts of this clonotype. The gene calls are TRBV6-5 and TRBJ1-2; TRBD1 agrees at 9 bases. The V segment lost 0 bases and the J segment 6 bases; nucleotides outside the gene matches: 11. The CDR3 spans 17 residues. Germline V CDR1 and CDR2: MNHEY, SVGAGI. The CDR3 loop reads CASSYSYPGTGINGYTF. DNA of the CDR3: TGTGCCAGCAGTTACTCGTACCCCGGGACAGGGATTAATGGCTACACCTTC.

This clonotype has ten or more counts. This sequence joins TRBV5-1 and TRBJ2-3; TRBD2 matches 9 bases. The CDR3 is made up of 17 amino acids. CDR1 SGHRS and CDR2 YFSETQ come from the germline V gene. J lost 4 bases, V lost 4 bases, and 13 bases had no gene match. CDR3 DNA sequence: TGCGCCAGCAGCGGTGGGGGGGCGGGAGGGCCCGCAGATACGCAGTATTTT. Protein product: CASSGGGAGGPADTQYF.

At least ten counts were recorded for this clonotype. The V gene is TRBV5-5, the J gene TRBJ1-4, with a possible D match to TRBD1 (5 bases). Trimming took off 3 bases at V and 4 bases at J, with 13 bases between the two ends. From germline, CDR1 is SGHKS and CDR2 YYEKEE (reference sequence). The CDR3 spans 15 residues. In DNA form, the CDR3 reads TGTGCCAGCAGCTCTGGGACGGAGATTAATGAAAAACTGTTTTTT. Its protein product is CASSSGTEINEKLFF.

Comment on this clonotype: This may arise from a read error, as a much more abundant clone is one base away. V gene TRBV28 combines with J gene TRBJ1-1; D not certain. There are 13 residues in the CDR3. Germline values: CDR1 MDHEN, CDR2 SYDVKM. Trimming took off 10 bases at V and 1 base at J, with 13 bases between the two ends. CDR3 amino acids: CAISWAWNTEAFF. The CDR3 nucleotides are TGTGCCATCTCATGGGCATGGAACACTGAAGCTTTCTTT.

This clonotype was seen repeatedly, ten times or more. The chain carries TRBV24-1 and TRBJ1-5; 10 positions agree with TRBD1. This CDR3 is 15 amino acids long. V lost 4 bases, J lost 1 base, and 0 bases stayed unmatched. Germline values: CDR1 KGHDR, CDR2 SFDVKD. The CDR3 spells CATSEGQGSNQPQHF. The CDR3 DNA is TGTGCCACCAGTGAGGGACAGGGGAGCAATCAGCCCCAGCATTTT.

Regarding this clonotype: A far larger clone is just one base off, so this is likely a read error. The chain is built from TRBV6-2 or TRBV6-3 and TRBJ2-7; either TRBD1 or TRBD2 may fit D (5 bases each). CDR3 length: 15 amino acids. Trimming pared 6 bases from V and 5 bases from J, leaving 20 bases between. CDR1 and CDR2 (germline): MNHEY, SVGEGT. DNA of the CDR3: TGTGCCAGCAGCCGGGGCCCTGTTAACACGGACGAGCAGTACTTC. Protein product: CASSRGPVNTDEQYF.

This clonotype was seen many times. This chain connects TRBV9 to TRBJ2-2; D is possibly TRBD1 (6 bases). The CDR3 runs to 14 residues. V was trimmed by 4 bases and J by 5 bases, leaving 12 bases between them. Germline CDR1 reads SGDLS; CDR2 reads YYNGEE. The CDR3: CASSTGQFTGELFF. The CDR3 DNA follows: TGTGCCAGCAGCACCGGACAGTTTACCGGGGAGCTGTTTTTT. Together with reference TRBV9 and TRBJ2-2, the CDR3 gives the full variable domain: DSGVTQTPKHLITATGQRVTLRCSPRSGDLSVYWYQQSLDQGLQFLIQYYNGEERAKGNILERFSAQQFPDLHSELNLSSLELGDSALYFCASSTGQFTGELFFGEGSRLTVL.

This sequence joins TRBV9 and TRBJ2-5; D uncertain. Germline V lookup: CDR1 SGDLS, CDR2 YYNGEE. Trimming stripped 0 bases from V and 4 bases from J, with 16 bases between. The CDR3 has 16 amino acids. CDR3 residues: CASSVGSIGGVETQYF. CDR3 DNA sequence: TGTGCCAGCAGCGTAGGATCGATTGGTGGGGTAGAGACCCAGTACTTC.

This clonotype was picked up many times. The chain is built from TRBV5-1 and TRBJ1-3; D remains ambiguous. Germline lookup yields CDR1 SGHRS and CDR2 YFSETQ. CDR3 length equals 15 residues. V dropped 0 bases and J dropped 0 bases, with 7 bases sitting between them. CDR3 in amino acids: CASSLAGPSGNTIYF. The CDR3 nucleotides read TGCGCCAGCAGCTTGGCCGGACCCTCTGGAAACACCATATATTTT. The variable domain in full, with the rest retrieved from reference TRBV5-1 and TRBJ1-3, is KAGVTQTPRYLIKTRGQQVTLSCSPISGHRSVSWYQQTPGQGLQFLFEYFSETQRNKGNFPGRFSGRQFSNSRSEMNVSTLELGDSALYLCASSLAGPSGNTIYFGEGSWLTVV.

This clonotype has a count of ten or more. The rearrangement links TRBV6-1 to TRBJ2-3, with D tentatively TRBD2 (6 bases). This CDR3 spans 13 amino acids. V dropped 4 bases and J dropped 2 bases, with 7 bases sitting between them. Looked up from germline, CDR1 is MNHNS and CDR2 is SASEGT. The CDR3 sequence is CASSAGDTDTQYF. CDR3 in DNA: TGTGCCAGCAGTGCGGGAGACACAGATACGCAGTATTTT.

This clonotype was counted many times. CDR3 protein: CASSLSGGGVETQYF. In DNA form, the CDR3 reads TGTGCCAGTAGTCTCTCTGGAGGGGGCGTGGAGACCCAGTACTTC. The chain carries TRBV19 and TRBJ2-5, with D possibly being TRBD1 (7 bases). The CDR3 spans 15 residues. V was trimmed by 5 bases and J by 5 bases, leaving 18 bases between them. Germline V lookup: CDR1 LNHDA, CDR2 SQIVND (reference sequence).

This clonotype occurred many times. This chain joins TRBV9 and TRBJ1-5, with 8 bases matching TRBD1. The CDR3 runs 14 residues. With V trimmed by 3 bases and J by 4 bases, 3 bases remained unmatched. In germline, CDR1 is SGDLS, CDR2 YYNGEE. CDR3: CASSADRGNQPQHF. The CDR3 nucleotides read TGTGCCAGCAGCGCCGACAGGGGAAATCAGCCCCAGCATTTT.

This clonotype was picked up many times. This rearrangement joins TRBV7-2 to TRBJ2-1, with D possibly TRBD2 on 6 matching bases. CDR3 length: 14 amino acids. V shed 3 bases and J shed 5 bases, with 11 bases lying between them. The germline V gene encodes CDR1 SGHTA and CDR2 FQGNSA. CDR3 region: CASSFRLADNEQFF. In DNA form, the CDR3 reads TGTGCCAGCAGCTTTCGATTAGCGGACAATGAGCAGTTCTTC. Drawing the rest from reference TRBV7-2 and TRBJ2-1, the complete variable domain is GAGVSQSPSNKVTEKGKDVELRCDPISGHTALYWYRQSLGQGLEFLIYFQGNSAPDKSGLPSDRFSAERTGGSVSTLTIQRTQQEDSAVYLCASSFRLADNEQFFGPGTRLTVL.